These T cell receptor beta chains were read from a single sample in a study of blood T cell repertoires in COVID-19. Sequencing used immunoSEQ multiplex PCR; TCRdb keeps in-frame clones, though not all of them. The repertoire holds under 85,000 clones, more than 80% seen once, with 10% to 15% in the top ten. Specimen: peripheral blood. These receptors were collected from a man in his fifties or sixties with COVID-19, enrolled during active disease. Both conserved end residues are part of each CDR3. A D gene is named only where the DNA matches it firmly. Where a row states a size, it is once, few, many or the class of an expanded clone; other rows omit it.

TRBJ2-4	TRBD2	TRBV19	-	TGTGCCAGTAGTACAGAAGCGGGGGGGAACATTCAGTACTTC	CASSTEAGGNIQYF
TRBJ1-1	-	TRBV4-1	few	TGCGCCAGCAGCCAAGTAGAGGGGGACAACACTGAAGCTTTCTTT	CASSQVEGDNTEAFF
TRBJ2-3	TRBD1	TRBV27	-	TGTGCCAGCAGTGCCTACAGGGGGCTTGGAGATACGCAGTATTTT	CASSAYRGLGDTQYF
TRBJ1-4	TRBD1	TRBV4-1	-	TGCGCCAGCAGCCAAGAAGAGGGGGCAGGGGAGACTAATGAAAAACTGTTTTTT	CASSQEEGAGETNEKLFF
TRBJ2-1	-	TRBV9	-	TGTGCCAGCAGCGTAGCGGAGAACTCCTACAATGAGCAGTTCTTC	CASSVAENSYNEQFF
TRBJ2-5	-	TRBV3-1/TRBV3-2	-	TGTGCCAGCAGCCGCTCCGGGACACAAGAGACCCAGTACTTC	CASSRSGTQETQYF
TRBJ1-2	-	TRBV5-5	-	TGTGCCAGCAGCTTGGCATCTGGGGGGGCTGGCTATGGCTACACCTTC	CASSLASGGAGYGYTF
TRBJ2-3	TRBD1	TRBV15	-	TGTGCCACCAGCAGGACAGGGGTGACAGATACGCAGTATTTT	CATSRTGVTDTQYF
TRBJ1-2	-	TRBV6-2/TRBV6-3	-	TGTGCCAGCAGCCCTAGAACAACAGGGAACTATGGCTACACCTTC	CASSPRTTGNYGYTF
TRBJ2-7	TRBD2	TRBV18	-	TGTGCCAGCTCACCTCGAGCCCTTAGCGGGGGATATTCCTACGAGCAGTACTTC	CASSPRALSGGYSYEQYF
TRBJ1-5	-	TRBV18	-	TGTGCCAGCTCACCCAGCCAGGGCGGGGATCAGCCCCAGCATTTT	CASSPSQGGDQPQHF
TRBJ1-1	TRBD1	TRBV5-1	-	TGCGCCAGCAGCTTGACAGGACAGGGGGGCACTGAAGCTTTCTTT	CASSLTGQGGTEAFF
TRBJ1-2	-	TRBV7-9	-	TGTGCCAGCAGTTCCGGGACAAACTATGGCTACACCTTC	CASSSGTNYGYTF
TRBJ2-3	-	TRBV19	-	TGTGCCAGTCAAGAGGGCCTCACAGATACGCAGTATTTT	CASQEGLTDTQYF
TRBJ2-2	-	TRBV28	-	TGTGCCAGCAGCCTTAACACCGGGGAGCTGTTTTTT	CASSLNTGELFF
TRBJ1-1	-	TRBV5-5	many	TGTGCCAGCAGCCTTCGTGGCGGGGGAAGGGAAACTGAAGCTTTCTTT	CASSLRGGGRETEAFF
TRBJ1-3	-	TRBV4-1	-	TGCGCCAGCAGCCCCCGGGACACTTTGAGCTCTGGAAACACCATATATTTT	CASSPRDTLSSGNTIYF
TRBJ2-5	-	TRBV18	-	TGTGCCAGCTCACCACCGTCCCAGTTGGAGACCCAGTACTTC	CASSPPSQLETQYF
TRBJ1-1	-	TRBV2	-	TGTGCCATCGCGACAGGGAACACTGAAGCTTTCTTT	CAIATGNTEAFF
TRBJ2-5	-	TRBV2	-	TGTGCCAGCAGATACACCCAAGAGACCCAGTACTTC	CASRYTQETQYF
TRBJ1-2	-	TRBV7-5	-	TGTGTCAGAACAGGACAGGGCCGGAACTATGGCTACACCTTC	CVRTGQGRNYGYTF
TRBJ2-5	-	TRBV7-3	-	TGTGCCAGCAGCCGAACAGCGGTAGAGACCCAGTACTTC	CASSRTAVETQYF
TRBJ2-1	TRBD1	TRBV7-9	-	TGTGCCAGCAGCTTAGGACAGGGGATTTCCTACAATGAGCAGTTCTTC	CASSLGQGISYNEQFF
TRBJ1-1	-	TRBV9	-	TGTGCCAGCAGCGTAGGTTTCCTGTCTGAAGCTTTCTTT	CASSVGFLSEAFF
TRBJ1-5	-	TRBV7-3	-	TGTGCCAGCAGCCAGACTCTCGCGGGTCAGCCCCAGCATTTT	CASSQTLAGQPQHF
TRBJ2-5	-	TRBV27	-	TGTGCCAGCAGTTTGAGACAGGAGACCCAGTACTTC	CASSLRQETQYF
TRBJ1-2	TRBD1	TRBV6-6	-	TGTGCCAGCAGTTACTCCGGGACAGGGGGCCAAGGCTACACCTTC	CASSYSGTGGQGYTF
TRBJ1-4	-	TRBV28	-	TGTGCCAGCAGTTTAACAACAACTAATGAAAAACTGTTTTTT	CASSLTTTNEKLFF
TRBJ1-6	TRBD1	TRBV18	-	TGTGCCAGCTCACCAGCGGGGACAGGGGATTCACCCCTCCACTTT	CASSPAGTGDSPLHF
TRBJ2-1	TRBD1	TRBV10-3	-	TGTGCCATCAGTGACGACAGGGGGCTTCTTACAAATGAGCAGTTCTTC	CAISDDRGLLTNEQFF
TRBJ2-5	TRBD2	TRBV7-2	-	TGTGCCAGCAGCTTAGTAGGTCAGGGAGGGGAGACCCAGTACTTC	CASSLVGQGGETQYF
TRBJ1-4	-	TRBV12-3/TRBV12-4	-	TGTGCCAGCAGGGGGCTCCCGGATGAAAAACTGTTTTTT	CASRGLPDEKLFF
TRBJ2-1	TRBD2	TRBV4-2	-	TGTGCCAGCAGCCAAGATCTCGGGGGGGGCCCCGCCTACAATGAGCAGTTCTTC	CASSQDLGGGPAYNEQFF
TRBJ2-3	TRBD2	TRBV29-1	-	TGCAGCGTTGTCTTCTCTAGCGGAATTTCCACAGATACGCAGTATTTT	CSVVFSSGISTDTQYF
TRBJ2-1	-	TRBV18	-	TGTGCCAGCTCACCACTGACAGCTCCTAGCTCCTACAATGAGCAGTTCTTC	CASSPLTAPSSYNEQFF
TRBJ1-1	-	TRBV7-9	-	TGTGCCAGCAGCTTACGGGGGACCACTGAAGCTTTCTTT	CASSLRGTTEAFF
TRBJ2-1	-	TRBV19	-	TGTGCCAGTAGTATAGTTTACAGGGATAAATACAATGAGCAGTTCTTC	CASSIVYRDKYNEQFF
TRBJ2-3	-	TRBV27	-	TGTGCCAGCAGTTCTACTACAGATACGCAGTATTTT	CASSSTTDTQYF
TRBJ2-5	TRBD2	TRBV23-1	-	TGCGCCAGCAAGATAGCGGGAGCAGAGACCCAGTACTTC	CASKIAGAETQYF
TRBJ2-5	-	TRBV4-2	-	TGTGCCAGCAGCCAAGACCCCGTACAGCAGGGAGAGACCCAGTACTTC	CASSQDPVQQGETQYF